These 30 T cell receptor beta chains share one sample of origin, sequenced in a study of long-term antiretroviral therapy in people with HIV. Researchers report immunoSEQ v3.0 was run at survey level. The repertoire was sequenced with immunoSEQ multiplex PCR; TCRdb's copy has only in-frame clones and lacks some. The sample has 30,000 to 35,000 clones; 83% are singletons. This material consisted of unsorted PBMCs, taken 0.4 years before starting antiretroviral therapy. The receptors come from a man aged 18 to 30 with HIV.

This sequence joins TRBV9 and TRBJ2-7; 8 nucleotides agree with TRBD1. Germline lookup yields CDR1 SGDLS and CDR2 YYNGEE. Germline trimming cut 0 bases from V and 2 bases from J; bases unmatched to any gene: 4. The CDR3 is 15 amino acids. The CDR3: CASSVEGTGPYEQYF. In nucleotides, the CDR3 is TGTGCCAGCAGCGTAGAGGGGACAGGACCCTACGAGCAGTACTTC.

V usage is TRBV27 and J usage is TRBJ2-2; possibly TRBD1 for D (6 bases). The V end was cut by 6 bases, the J end by 1 base, with 12 bases between. This CDR3 has 15 amino acids. CDR1 and CDR2 (germline): MNHEY, SMNVEV (reference sequence). The CDR3 reads CASSPGDRNTGELFF. CDR3 nucleotides: TGTGCCAGCAGCCCAGGGGATCGGAACACCGGGGAGCTGTTTTTT.

This sequence joins TRBV5-1 and TRBJ2-3; D unresolved. Germline V gene sequence: CDR1 SGHRS, CDR2 YFSETQ. CDR3 length: 15 residues. Trimming took 0 bases from V and 0 from J, leaving 8 bases between them. CDR3: CASSLERTSTDTQYF. The DNA of the CDR3 is TGCGCCAGCAGCTTGGAGCGAACTAGCACAGATACGCAGTATTTT.

V gene TRBV6-6 combines with J gene TRBJ1-5; the D gene is possibly TRBD1 (5 bases). V was shortened by 5 bases and J by 8 bases, with 16 bases between the two germline ends. The CDR3 covers 14 residues. Germline CDR1 reads MNHNY; CDR2 reads SVGAGI (reference sequence). Written as DNA, the CDR3 is TGTGCCAGCAGTCAGACGACAGCCATGAAGCCCCAGCATTTT. It is translated as CASSQTTAMKPQHF.

The genes are TRBV7-9 and TRBJ2-3; unclear D gene. The germline CDR1 and CDR2 sequences are SEHNR and FQNEAQ (reference sequence). Trimming pared 4 bases from V and 3 bases from J, leaving 2 bases between. This CDR3 region has 11 residues. CDR3 loop: CASSYTDTQYF. CDR3 DNA sequence: TGTGCCAGCAGCTATACAGATACGCAGTATTTT.

This clone was counted only a few times. The chain links TRBV6-5 to TRBJ1-2, with 8 bases lining up with TRBD1. CDR3 size: 14 residues. CDR1 and CDR2 from the germline V gene are MNHEY and SVGAGI. Trimming removed 2 bases from V and 3 bases from J; junction bases left unmatched: 2. The CDR3 protein is CASSYGTGDYGYTF. The CDR3 region has the DNA TGTGCCAGCAGTTACGGGACAGGAGACTATGGCTACACCTTC.

In this sample, this clone turned up once. This sample includes further DNA sequences coding for the same CDR3. J is TRBJ2-3 and V is TRBV5-1; TRBD2 aligns across 7 bases. From germline, CDR1 is SGHRS and CDR2 YFSETQ. V was clipped by 4 bases and J by 5 bases; unmatched bases: 4. The length of the CDR3 is 13 residues. The CDR3 DNA is TGCGCCAGCAGCCTACCGGGGGGAGATACGCAGTATTTT. This sequence encodes CASSLPGGDTQYF.

CDR3 loop: CASSESGGGGEQFF. CDR3 coding DNA: TGCGCCAGCAGTGAGTCTGGAGGGGGCGGTGAGCAGTTCTTC. The genes are TRBV10-2 and TRBJ2-1; maybe TRBD1 (7 bases). The V gene lost 0 bases and the J gene lost 9 bases, with 12 bases spanning the gap. The germline V gene encodes CDR1 WSHSY and CDR2 SAAADI. CDR3 length equals 14 residues.

The CDR3: CASSTDGRGQPQHF. The CDR3 bases are TGTGCCAGCAGTACGGACGGCCGGGGGCAGCCCCAGCATTTT. This sequence joins TRBV6-1 and TRBJ1-5; a weak D match, TRBD1 (5 bases). CDR3 length equals 14 residues. Germline V gene lookup returns CDR1 MNHNS and CDR2 SASEGT. The germline V and J ends were trimmed by 5 bases and 7 bases, with 15 bases remaining between them.

The chain couples TRBV19 to TRBJ2-1; no clear D gene. Germline V gives CDR1 LNHDA, CDR2 SQIVND (reference sequence). V was clipped by 7 bases and J by 7 bases, with 11 bases between them. The CDR3 runs 12 residues. The CDR3 DNA follows: TGTGCCAGTATGCCGGGTCCAAATGAGCAGTTCTTC. This gives the protein CASMPGPNEQFF.

The rearrangement links TRBV5-4 to TRBJ1-2; tentatively, D is TRBD1 (6 bases). The CDR3 length is 13 residues. The germline CDR1 and CDR2 sequences are SGHNT and YYREEE (reference sequence). V was trimmed by 0 bases and J by 8 bases, leaving 11 bases between them. The CDR3 nucleotides read TGTGCCAGCAGCTTGGTACAGGGTAAGGGCTACACCTTC. This translates into CASSLVQGKGYTF.

The gene calls are TRBV6-5 and TRBJ1-3; 9 positions agree with TRBD1. The CDR3 consists of 14 residues. Per germline, CDR1 MNHEY and CDR2 SVGAGI. With 5 bases clipped from V and 2 bases from J, the junction kept 1 base outside the gene matches. The CDR3 sequence is CASSGTGTGNTIYF. The CDR3 coding sequence is TGTGCCAGCAGTGGGACAGGGACTGGAAACACCATATATTTT.

The chain is built from TRBV7-9 and TRBJ2-1; the match to TRBD1 covers 11 bases. The CDR3 contains 15 residues. V was pared by 1 base and J by 8 bases, with 4 bases of the junction left unmatched. Germline CDR1 SEHNR, CDR2 FQNEAQ (reference sequence). The CDR3 here is CASSLVRDRGDEQFF. In DNA, the CDR3 is TGTGCCAGCAGCTTAGTTAGGGACAGGGGGGATGAGCAGTTCTTC.

This clone has just one count. The chain combines TRBV5-4 with TRBJ2-5; D is uncertain. Germline V CDR1 and CDR2: SGHNT, YYREEE (reference sequence). CDR3 length: 14 amino acids. Trimming stripped 1 base from V and 4 bases from J, with 11 bases between. CDR3 coding DNA: TGTGCCAGCAGCTTGTATAGGGATATAGAGACCCAGTACTTC. Translation: CASSLYRDIETQYF.

The rearrangement links TRBV19 to TRBJ1-2; perhaps TRBD1 as D (6 bases). Trimming left V 5 bases short and J 8 bases short, with 15 bases between. This CDR3 spans 13 amino acids. CDR1 LNHDA and CDR2 SQIVND come from the germline V gene (reference sequence). CDR3 residues: CASSLTGLGGYTF. CDR3 bases: TGTGCCAGTAGTCTCACAGGGCTTGGCGGCTACACCTTC.

The rearrangement links TRBV4-2 to TRBJ2-3, with TRBD2 identical over 12 bases. The ends lost 4 bases at V and 4 bases at J; junction bases unmatched: 3. CDR3 length: 15 residues. Germline V gene data show CDR1 as LGHNA and CDR2 as YNFKEQ. Here the CDR3 reads CASSPGLAGSDTQYF. CDR3 in DNA: TGTGCCAGCAGCCCCGGACTAGCGGGATCAGATACGCAGTATTTT.

This clone was seen a few times. The J gene is TRBJ2-7, the V gene TRBV19; 8 nucleotides agree with TRBD2. CDR1 and CDR2 from the germline V gene are LNHDA and SQIVND (reference sequence). V lost 6 bases to trimming and J lost 3 bases; unmatched junction nucleotides: 13. CDR3 length equals 16 residues. The CDR3 reads CASSPRASGFSYEQYF. CDR3 DNA sequence: TGTGCCAGTAGCCCTCGGGCTAGCGGGTTCAGCTACGAGCAGTACTTC.

DNA of the CDR3: TGTGCCAGCAGCTTTGGGACAGCGAATTCACCCCTCCACTTT. As protein: CASSFGTANSPLHF. V gene TRBV7-9 combines with J gene TRBJ1-6; TRBD1 aligns across 7 bases. There are 14 residues in the CDR3. The trim removed 3 bases at V and 7 bases at J, leaving 3 bases unmatched. Germline V lookup: CDR1 SEHNR, CDR2 FQNEAQ (reference sequence).

This chain uses TRBV7-8 with TRBJ2-7, with 11 nucleotides matching TRBD1. The V segment lost 0 bases and the J segment 2 bases; nucleotides outside the gene matches: 3. The CDR3 sequence is 16 residues long. Germline loops: CDR1 SGHVS, CDR2 FQNEAQ. The CDR3 region has the DNA TGTGCCAGCAGCTTAGCCCGGGACAGGGGGGCCTACGAGCAGTACTTC. This codes for CASSLARDRGAYEQYF.

The gene calls are TRBV18 and TRBJ2-1, with TRBD2 matching 11 bases. The length of the CDR3 is 12 residues. V shed 4 bases and J 15 bases; nucleotides not matched to a gene: 5. Looked up from germline, CDR1 is KGHSH and CDR2 is LQKENI. CDR3 DNA sequence: TGTGCCAGCTCACTTTCTAGCGGGGGGCCGTTCTTC. Translation gives CASSLSSGGPFF. Combining the CDR3 with reference TRBV18 and TRBJ2-1 gives the whole variable domain NAGVMQNPRHLVRRRGQEARLRCSPMKGHSHVYWYRQLPEEGLKFMVYLQKENIIDESGMPKERFSAEFPKEGPSILRIQQVVRGDSAAYFCASSLSSGGPFFGPGTRLTVL.

The table lists this clone with a few counts. The chain is built from TRBV30 and TRBJ1-5; D perhaps matches TRBD1 (5 bases). Germline V gene lookup returns CDR1 GTSNPN and CDR2 SVGIG (reference sequence). Trimming pared 4 bases from V and 6 bases from J, leaving 13 bases between. This CDR3 comprises 13 residues. CDR3 nucleotide sequence: TGTGCCTGGACTCGGGGGGATTCTCAGCCCCAGCATTTT. Amino acids: CAWTRGDSQPQHF.

Here the CDR3 reads CASSAPGGDPGANVLTF. The CDR3, as DNA: TGTGCCAGCAGCGCCCCTGGGGGGGATCCTGGGGCCAACGTCCTGACTTTC. The chain has TRBV21-1 and TRBJ2-6; the table's D call TRBD2 went unverified against the DNA. TRBV21-1 is termed a pseudogene. The CDR3 extends over 17 amino acids.

The V gene is TRBV7-9, the J gene TRBJ2-7, with a tentative D call TRBD2 (5 bases). The CDR3 extends over 14 amino acids. The germline V and J ends were trimmed by 1 base and 4 bases, with 11 bases remaining between them. Germline lookup yields CDR1 SEHNR and CDR2 FQNEAQ (reference sequence). In DNA, the CDR3 is TGTGCCAGCAGCTTAGTGGACGGAGGATACGAGCAGTACTTC. Protein: CASSLVDGGYEQYF.

The genes are TRBV11-2 and TRBJ2-1, with 7 bases lining up with TRBD2. The junction had 5 bases not matched to a gene; V was cut back by 3 bases and J by 3 bases. Per germline, CDR1 SGHAT and CDR2 FQNNGV. CDR3 length equals 15 residues. CDR3 DNA sequence: TGTGCCAGCAGCTTGTTTGAGCGGGGCTACAATGAGCAGTTCTTC. Translating it yields CASSLFERGYNEQFF.

J is TRBJ2-1 and V is TRBV5-1, with TRBD2 matching over 13 bases. Germline assignment: CDR1 SGHRS and CDR2 YFSETQ. The trim removed 4 bases at V and 9 bases at J, leaving 7 bases unmatched. This CDR3 is built from 15 residues. The CDR3 sequence: CASSLGLAGVGEQFF. In DNA, the CDR3 is TGCGCCAGCAGCCTCGGACTAGCGGGAGTGGGTGAGCAGTTCTTC.

The chain employs TRBV7-6 and TRBJ2-7; 7 bases line up with TRBD1. Trimming cost V 3 bases and J 0 bases; bases outside gene matches: 8. The germline CDR1 and CDR2 sequences are SGHVS and FNYEAQ. The CDR3 length is 16 residues. CDR3 in amino acids: CASSFKAPGGSYEQYF. The DNA of the CDR3 is TGTGCCAGCAGCTTTAAGGCCCCAGGGGGCTCCTACGAGCAGTACTTC.

The chain carries TRBV6-5 and TRBJ1-5; D might be TRBD1 (5 bases). CDR1 and CDR2 from the germline V gene are MNHEY and SVGAGI. V shed 0 bases and J shed 11 bases, with 11 bases lying between them. This CDR3 contains 13 residues. The CDR3 DNA reads as TGTGCCAGCAGTTACTCACGGGAAGGGGCCCAGCATTTT. Translating gives CASSYSREGAQHF.

The gene calls are TRBV7-2 and TRBJ2-6, with TRBD2 as a possible D gene (6 bases). Germline CDR1 reads SGHTA; CDR2 reads FQGNSA. The CDR3 contains 16 residues. The V gene lost 2 bases and the J gene lost 0 bases, with 8 bases spanning the gap. The CDR3 region is CASSLQGGSGANVLTF. CDR3 coding DNA: TGTGCCAGCAGCTTACAGGGAGGCTCTGGGGCCAACGTCCTGACTTTC.

This rearrangement joins TRBV6-6 to TRBJ2-5; 10 nucleotides match TRBD1. Germline V gene lookup returns CDR1 MNHNY and CDR2 SVGAGI (reference sequence). The CDR3 has 14 residues. Trimming took 5 bases from V and 4 from J; bases not matched to a gene: 4. In DNA form, the CDR3 reads TGTGCCAGCAGTATAGGACAGGGGGGAGAGACCCAGTACTTC. It yields the protein CASSIGQGGETQYF.

The chain employs TRBV5-8 and TRBJ1-1; possible D gene TRBD1, 5 bases. The CDR3 totals 17 residues. V was trimmed by 0 bases and J by 3 bases, leaving 18 bases between them. Germline loops: CDR1 SGHTS, CDR2 YDEGEE. CDR3 sequence reads: CASSLGGSGSSHTEAFF. The CDR3 DNA follows: TGTGCCAGCAGCTTGGGCGGGTCAGGGTCATCCCACACTGAAGCTTTCTTT.